This T cell receptor (beta chain) was sequenced in a study of human T cells and chemical hapten exposure. Study at large: Variability of per-sample TCR yields stemmed mainly from small differences in pooled library volume.

Study observations and caveats: Unchanged with DPC sensitization were TCRs above 1 in 1000 frequency.

In TCRdb, the RACE reads were re-called with MiXCR into one record per CDR3 protein. The data contain about 190,000 distinct CDR3 sequences, more than 20% of them singletons. This CDR3 has 15 residues. Germline CDR1 is SEHNR and CDR2 is FQNEAQ (reference sequence). V shed 5 bases, J shed 7 bases, and the junction held 9 bases outside the gene matches. The time point denotes: patch test 3, about 24 weeks after DPC sensitization. Treatment indicated: therapeutic diphenylcyclopropenone sensitization with weekly scalp DPC. This clonotype has more than one count but fewer than ten. Antigen unknown. Sequencing used whole blood, obtained in connection with sensitization to the hapten diphenylcyclopropenone (DPC). The sequence derives from a woman aged 40 to 50 with alopecia areata. Some clones in this sample may be carry-over from other donors' samples. The V gene is TRBV7-9, the J gene TRBJ2-1, with 9 bases lining up with TRBD2. CDR3 sequence reads: CASSLAGGPNNEQFF. CDR3 DNA: TGTGCCAGCAGCCTGGCGGGAGGGCCGAATAATGAGCAGTTCTTC.